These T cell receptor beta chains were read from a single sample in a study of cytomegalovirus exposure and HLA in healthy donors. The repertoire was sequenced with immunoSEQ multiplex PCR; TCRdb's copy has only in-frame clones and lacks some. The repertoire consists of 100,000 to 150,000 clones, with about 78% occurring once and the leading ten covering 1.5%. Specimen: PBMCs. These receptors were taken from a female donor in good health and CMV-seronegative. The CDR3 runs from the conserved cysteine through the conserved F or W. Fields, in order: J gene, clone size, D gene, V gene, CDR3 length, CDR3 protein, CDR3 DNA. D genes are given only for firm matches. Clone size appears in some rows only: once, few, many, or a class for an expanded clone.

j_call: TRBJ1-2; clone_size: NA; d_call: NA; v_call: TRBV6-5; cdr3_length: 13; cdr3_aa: CASSDSDNYGYTF; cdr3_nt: TGTGCCAGCAGTGACAGTGACAACTATGGCTACACCTTC
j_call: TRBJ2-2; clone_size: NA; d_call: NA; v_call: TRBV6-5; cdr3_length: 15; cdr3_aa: CASRPSLPNTGELFF; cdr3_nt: TGTGCCAGCAGGCCCTCACTCCCTAACACCGGGGAGCTGTTTTTT
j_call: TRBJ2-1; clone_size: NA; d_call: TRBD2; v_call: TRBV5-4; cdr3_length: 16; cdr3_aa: CASSSFRGGSYNEQFF; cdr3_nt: TGTGCCAGCAGCTCGTTTCGGGGAGGGTCCTACAATGAGCAGTTCTTC
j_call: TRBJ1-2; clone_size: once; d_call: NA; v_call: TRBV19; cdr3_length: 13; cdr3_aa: CASRTGTLYGYTF; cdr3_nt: TGTGCCAGTAGAACCGGGACTCTGTATGGCTACACCTTC
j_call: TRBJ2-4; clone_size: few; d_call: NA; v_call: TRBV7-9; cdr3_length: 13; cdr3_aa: CASGPRGKNIQYF; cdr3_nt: TGTGCCAGCGGACCTAGGGGGAAAAACATTCAGTACTTC
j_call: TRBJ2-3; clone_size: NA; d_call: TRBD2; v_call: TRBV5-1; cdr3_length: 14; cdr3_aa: CASSLGGRSDTQYF; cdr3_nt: TGCGCCAGCAGCTTGGGCGGGAGATCAGATACGCAGTATTTT
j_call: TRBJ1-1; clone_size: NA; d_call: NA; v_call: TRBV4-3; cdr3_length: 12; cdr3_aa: CASSLAGTEAFF; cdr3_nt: TGCGCCAGCAGCCTCGCAGGAACTGAAGCTTTCTTT
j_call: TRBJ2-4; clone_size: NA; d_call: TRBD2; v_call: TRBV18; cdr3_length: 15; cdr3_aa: CASSLGLASQNIQYF; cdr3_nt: TGTGCCAGCTCACTGGGACTAGCTTCCCAAAACATTCAGTACTTC
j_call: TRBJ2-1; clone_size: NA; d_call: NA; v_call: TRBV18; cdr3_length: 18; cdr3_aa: CASSPRSTGPSSYNEQFF; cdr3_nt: TGTGCCAGCTCACCACGATCCACAGGCCCAAGCTCCTACAATGAGCAGTTCTTC
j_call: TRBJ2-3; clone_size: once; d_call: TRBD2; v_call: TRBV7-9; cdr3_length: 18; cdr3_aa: CASSLVAGGPSGTDTQYF; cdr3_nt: TGTGCCAGCAGCTTAGTAGCGGGAGGGCCTAGTGGCACAGATACGCAGTATTTT
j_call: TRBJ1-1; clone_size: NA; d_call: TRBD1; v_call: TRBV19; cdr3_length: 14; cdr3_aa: CASTRQGGDTEAFF; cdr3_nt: TGTGCCAGTACTCGACAGGGAGGAGACACTGAAGCTTTCTTT
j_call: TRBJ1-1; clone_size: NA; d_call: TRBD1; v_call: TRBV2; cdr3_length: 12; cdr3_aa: CAGTGGFAEAFF; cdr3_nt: TGTGCCGGGACAGGGGGCTTTGCTGAAGCTTTCTTT
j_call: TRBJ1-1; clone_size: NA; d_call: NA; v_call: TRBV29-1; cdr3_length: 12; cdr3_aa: CSGVTGITEAFF; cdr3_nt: TGCAGCGGGGTGACAGGTATCACTGAAGCTTTCTTT
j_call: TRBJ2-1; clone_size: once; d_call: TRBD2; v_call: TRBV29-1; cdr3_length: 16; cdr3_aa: CSVEDRVAGASGEQFF; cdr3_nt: TGCAGCGTTGAAGATCGGGTAGCGGGAGCTTCCGGGGAGCAGTTCTTC
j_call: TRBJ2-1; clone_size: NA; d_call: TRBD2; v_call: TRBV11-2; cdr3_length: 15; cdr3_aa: CASSGRLAGDPEQFF; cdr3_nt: TGTGCCAGCAGCGGCCGACTAGCGGGAGATCCAGAGCAGTTCTTC
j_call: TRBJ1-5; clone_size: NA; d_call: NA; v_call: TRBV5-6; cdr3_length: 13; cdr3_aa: CASSFGLDQPQHF; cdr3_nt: TGTGCCAGCAGCTTCGGTCTTGATCAGCCCCAGCATTTT
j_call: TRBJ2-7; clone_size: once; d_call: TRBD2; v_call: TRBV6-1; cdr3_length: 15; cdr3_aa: CASSETLAEGYEQYF; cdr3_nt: TGTGCCAGCAGTGAAACCCTAGCGGAGGGCTACGAGCAGTACTTC
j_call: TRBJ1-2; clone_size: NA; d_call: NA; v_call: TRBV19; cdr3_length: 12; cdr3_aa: CASSKTGYGYTF; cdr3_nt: TGTGCCAGTAGTAAAACAGGGTACGGCTACACCTTC
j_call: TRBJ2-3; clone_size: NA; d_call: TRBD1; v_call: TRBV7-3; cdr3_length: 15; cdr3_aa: CASSLRDRGADTQYF; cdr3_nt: TGTGCCAGCAGCCTACGGGACAGGGGTGCAGATACGCAGTATTTT
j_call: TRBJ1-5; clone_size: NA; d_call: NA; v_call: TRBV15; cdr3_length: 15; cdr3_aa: CATSRGGQRGEPQHF; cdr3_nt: TGTGCCACCAGCAGGGGGGGTCAGCGCGGGGAGCCCCAGCATTTT
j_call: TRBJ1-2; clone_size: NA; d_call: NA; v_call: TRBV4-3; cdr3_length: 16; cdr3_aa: CASSQDRGGSPYGYTF; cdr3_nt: TGCGCCAGCAGCCAAGATAGGGGGGGCTCCCCATATGGCTACACCTTC
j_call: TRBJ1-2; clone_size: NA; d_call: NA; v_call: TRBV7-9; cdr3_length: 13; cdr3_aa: CASSLDRDYGYTF; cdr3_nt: TGTGCCAGCAGCTTAGATCGGGACTATGGCTACACCTTC
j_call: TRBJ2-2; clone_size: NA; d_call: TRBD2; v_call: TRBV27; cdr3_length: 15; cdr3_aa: CASSFTSAGTGELFF; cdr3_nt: TGTGCCAGCAGTTTCACTAGCGCAGGCACCGGGGAGCTGTTTTTT
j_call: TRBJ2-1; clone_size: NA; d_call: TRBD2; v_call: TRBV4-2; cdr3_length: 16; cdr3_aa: CASIRSGRGALNEQFF; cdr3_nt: TGTGCCAGCATACGTAGCGGGAGGGGGGCCTTAAATGAGCAGTTCTTC
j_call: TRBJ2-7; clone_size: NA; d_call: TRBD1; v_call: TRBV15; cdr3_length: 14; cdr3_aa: CATSGGQGSYEQYF; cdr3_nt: TGTGCCACCAGCGGGGGACAGGGCTCCTACGAGCAGTACTTC
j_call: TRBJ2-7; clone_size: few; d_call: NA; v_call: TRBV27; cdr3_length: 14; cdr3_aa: CASSGHDVSTGEYF; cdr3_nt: TGTGCCAGCAGTGGACACGATGTTTCTACGGGGGAGTACTTC